Listed here is a single TCR beta chain. Its target is unknown. The CDR3 runs to 13 residues. The germline V gene has CDR1 LGHDT and CDR2 YNNKEL (reference sequence). With V trimmed by 4 bases and J by 6 bases, 3 bases remained unmatched. This specimen belongs to a study of post-analysis software for immune sequencing data. Whole-study results and caveats: Patients carried five TRBV segments more frequently than controls did, and TRBV5-6, TRBV5-1 and TRBV20-1 were among them.

Incorporated into the TCR beta cDNA libraries were unique molecular identifiers, which served to reduce PCR and sequencing biases. TCRdb re-derived calls from the PCR reads in MiXCR, one entry per CDR3 protein. The repertoire holds almost 700,000 distinct CDR3 sequences, with roughly three fifths as singletons. Sequenced material: blood. The clonotype was recovered from a girl aged 2 to 9 with multiple sclerosis. The gene calls are TRBV3-1 and TRBJ2-4, with 7 bases that match TRBD2. In DNA, the CDR3 is TGTGCCAGCAGCCCCCGGGGGGTAAACATTCAGTACTTC. Translated: CASSPRGVNIQYF.